This paragraph covers one T cell receptor (beta chain) sequence. It has no known antigen specificity. No much larger clone exists at a distance of one base, and base qualities are not known. The germline V gene encodes CDR1 ENHRY and CDR2 SYGVKD. Germline trimming: 11 bases from V, 4 bases from J; junction bases outside gene matches: 5. From the cysteine through the phenylalanine, the CDR3 covers 12 amino acids. Of all the DNA, just the CDR3 is kept, 36 bases in frame from base 1. This entry is derived from a study of human T cells and chemical hapten exposure (dated by TCRdb to the early 2020s). With regard to the full study: For sensitization, 2% DPC in acetone was applied to a 2 cm by 2 cm area of upper inner arm skin. Patients additionally received weekly therapeutic DPC doses to the scalp throughout the roughly 26-week study period. Patch testing was performed on the upper back with Finn chambers containing 0.01% DPC, and the patch tests were scored after 6 days according to International Contact Dermatitis Research Group standards. The mostly female patient cohort included alopecia areata with under or over 50% scalp involvement, alopecia totalis and alopecia universalis. Libraries were combined into a pool for sequencing, and differences in TCR yield between samples came mainly from small differences in library volumes within the pool. In alopecia patients, the study followed how the peripheral blood TCR repertoire changed in vivo over primary and secondary sensitization to diphenylcyclopropenone (DPC), a hapten. Blood was sampled from patients pre-sensitization (week 0) and at 2, 6 and about 24 weeks after DPC sensitization. Twenty-nine alopecia patients provided blood for TCR sequencing at one to four time points (pre-sensitization, 2, 6 and 24 weeks). The research as a whole found: Repeated subsampling changed both the strength of the expansion versus patch-test correlation and the threshold at which that correlation became significant. Patch test score was positively correlated with the number of PT1 expanded TCRs, with significance at thresholds 8, 16 and 32 but not at 4. No change with DPC sensitization was found in the number of TCRs above 1 in 1000 frequency, and no evidence of global repertoire structure alterations was found. Alopecia, a presumed autoimmune disease, was present in all patients, so the immune response of the patients might differ from that of healthy individuals. Significantly more large CDR3 similarity clusters were formed by expanded TCRs than by pre-sensitization or healthy control sets, consistent with antigen-driven responses.

The intended sense of this specimen's time point label: pre-sensitization, week 0. The treatment or condition label corresponds to: therapeutic diphenylcyclopropenone sensitization with weekly scalp DPC. At every patch-test visit, the blood draw took place before the patch test was put on. To be eligible, patients had to be aged 18 to 70, diagnosed with alopecia and judged suitable for DPC therapy, while pregnant patients were excluded. Total RNA was extracted from unfractionated whole blood collected in Tempus Blood RNA tubes. Receptors were amplified or captured by RACE. The instrument given in TCRdb is NextSeq 500. During library preparation, unique molecular identifiers were attached to individual cDNA molecules so that TCRs could be counted quantitatively and reproducibly. From each blood RNA sample, both TCR alpha and TCR beta chains were sequenced. In the paper's pipeline: Samples had a median of roughly 87,000 TCRs, with a range from roughly 20,000 to 690,600. The Decombinator software suite was used to annotate the V, J and CDR3 of the TCR reads. For PS versus PT1 abundance plots, all samples were subsampled to the same number of TCRs (28,000). Expanded TCRs were defined as absent before sensitization and observed at least eight times at the 2-week time point. In TCRdb, the public reads were trimmed at Q25 with fastp and aligned with MiXCR, with productive beta chains retained. Rows with a matching CDR3 protein are joined into one entry that keeps the most common DNA and genes. These V and J calls rely on TCRdb rather than the paper's analysis. This sample holds approximately 260,000 distinct CDR3 sequences; roughly 7.4% were observed only once. 1.2% of the sample goes to the ten largest clones.

The chain joins TRBV10-3 to TRBJ1-1; a stretch of 9 junction bases matches TRBD1. The specimen comprised whole blood, sampled in connection with sensitization to the hapten diphenylcyclopropenone (DPC). The sequence was obtained from a man between 18 and 35 years old with alopecia areata. Some clones in this sample may be carry-over from other donors' samples. The CDR3 here reads CASRGQGTEAFF. The sequenced DNA: TGTGCCTCCAGGGGACAGGGCACTGAAGCTTTCTTT.